The rows below give T cell receptor beta chains drawn from one sample of a study of a mutant IDH1 vaccine in newly diagnosed glioma. Clones were sequenced by immunoSEQ multiplex PCR, and TCRdb holds only the in-frame ones, with some missing. Of around 89,000 clones in the sample, about four fifths were seen once. The material sequenced was PBMCs, taken from a glioma patient treated with radiotherapy, temozolomide or both. Receptor source: a woman aged 50 to 60 with glioma. Both conserved end residues are trimmed from each CDR3.

ASSPREGGGGQETQY,TRBV5-4,TRBJ2-5,15
AGQNTGELF,TRBV5-4,TRBJ2-2,9
ASSLYRPANTGELF,TRBV7-9,TRBJ2-2,14
ASSPNLGLGEKLF,TRBV7-7,TRBJ1-4,13
ASSSGGGWQETQY,TRBV5-1,TRBJ2-5,13
ASSQERGAANEKLF,TRBV4-3,TRBJ1-4,14
AISAGDTTNEKLF,TRBV10-3,TRBJ1-4,13
ASSVGGLGEQY,TRBV9,TRBJ2-7,11
ASSPFGTARNTGELF,TRBV5-1,TRBJ2-2,15
ASSFPGEQY,TRBV7-2,TRBJ2-7,9
ASSELSGGATDTQY,TRBV6-1,TRBJ2-3,14
SVDKGQGGMNTEAF,TRBV29-1,TRBJ1-1,14
ASRSTDRVYGYT,TRBV28,TRBJ1-2,12
ASSIAAGYRYEQY,TRBV19,TRBJ2-7,13
ASSSSTEAF,TRBV7-9,TRBJ1-1,9
ASSLEYSLGTDTQY,TRBV7-9,TRBJ2-3,14
ATSRAGTGSAGTIY,TRBV15,TRBJ1-3,14
AWRAGTLSHEKLF,TRBV30,TRBJ1-4,13
ASSLVGQLAKNIQY,TRBV5-8,TRBJ2-4,14
ASGRGTANEKLF,TRBV12-5,TRBJ1-4,12
ASNRDRGQPQH,TRBV2,TRBJ1-5,11
AIMGNSGNTIY,TRBV10-3,TRBJ1-3,11
ASSLVETGAGETQY,TRBV7-9,TRBJ2-5,14
ASALGSSYEQY,TRBV12-5,TRBJ2-7,11
AISERLAGADTQY,TRBV10-3,TRBJ2-3,13
ASSWGQGVINEQF,TRBV5-1,TRBJ2-1,13